These T cell receptor beta chains were read from a single sample in a study of blood T cell repertoires in COVID-19. The method was immunoSEQ multiplex PCR; TCRdb's version includes in-frame clones alone and lacks a portion of them. The sample gives 490,000 or so clones, roughly nine tenths of which show up once; under 9.5% is in the top ten. Sequencing input: PBMCs or T cells enriched from blood (not recorded which). The receptors come from a woman in her sixties or seventies who had recovered from COVID-19. Each CDR3 is given with its conserved first and last residue. Fields, in order: CDR3 DNA, CDR3 protein, D gene, J gene, clone size, V gene. A D gene is named only where the DNA matches it firmly. Expanded clones get a size class; other rows say once, few or many, or leave the size out.

CDR3 DNA: TGTGCCAGCCGAGACTGGACAGGTGACCCGGAGACCCAGTACTTC; CDR3 protein: CASRDWTGDPETQYF; D gene: TRBD1; J gene: TRBJ2-5; clone size: -; V gene: TRBV2
CDR3 DNA: TGCGCCAGCAGCTTGCAGGGCACTAATGAAAAACTGTTTTTT; CDR3 protein: CASSLQGTNEKLFF; D gene: -; J gene: TRBJ1-4; clone size: -; V gene: TRBV5-1
CDR3 DNA: TGTGCCAGCCGGACGGGAGCTAACTATGGCTACACCTTC; CDR3 protein: CASRTGANYGYTF; D gene: -; J gene: TRBJ1-2; clone size: -; V gene: TRBV27
CDR3 DNA: TGTGCCAGCAGCCAGACGACCGGGACAGGGGTCGGCTACGAGCAGTACTTC; CDR3 protein: CASSQTTGTGVGYEQYF; D gene: TRBD1; J gene: TRBJ2-7; clone size: -; V gene: TRBV3-1/TRBV3-2
CDR3 DNA: TGCAGCACCGCGGACATAACCCAAGAGACCCAGTACTTC; CDR3 protein: CSTADITQETQYF; D gene: -; J gene: TRBJ2-5; clone size: -; V gene: TRBV29-1
CDR3 DNA: TGTGCCAGCAGTTCCGCGGGACGGCCGAACACTGAAGCTTTCTTT; CDR3 protein: CASSSAGRPNTEAFF; D gene: -; J gene: TRBJ1-1; clone size: -; V gene: TRBV27
CDR3 DNA: TGTGCCAGCAGTTACTCGAGGGGACAGGGAGTTGAAAAACTGTTTTTT; CDR3 protein: CASSYSRGQGVEKLFF; D gene: TRBD1; J gene: TRBJ1-4; clone size: once; V gene: TRBV6-5
CDR3 DNA: TGTGCCAGCAGTCCGAACGCAGGGGGCTCTGGAAACACCATATATTTT; CDR3 protein: CASSPNAGGSGNTIYF; D gene: TRBD1; J gene: TRBJ1-3; clone size: -; V gene: TRBV2
CDR3 DNA: TGTGCCAGCAGCTTATCCATGACAGGGGTAGGGGCTGAAGCTTTCTTT; CDR3 protein: CASSLSMTGVGAEAFF; D gene: TRBD1; J gene: TRBJ1-1; clone size: -; V gene: TRBV9
CDR3 DNA: TGTGCCAGCAGTAGGCAAAGGGGATCTGGAAACACCATATATTTT; CDR3 protein: CASSRQRGSGNTIYF; D gene: -; J gene: TRBJ1-3; clone size: -; V gene: TRBV7-2
CDR3 DNA: TGTGCCAGCAGCTTAGCCGGACAGGGTAACTATGGCTACACCTTC; CDR3 protein: CASSLAGQGNYGYTF; D gene: TRBD1; J gene: TRBJ1-2; clone size: -; V gene: TRBV11-3
CDR3 DNA: TGTGCCAGCAGTTACACCCCCTGGCGGGGGAACTATGGCTACACCTTC; CDR3 protein: CASSYTPWRGNYGYTF; D gene: -; J gene: TRBJ1-2; clone size: -; V gene: TRBV6-5
CDR3 DNA: TGTGCCAGTAAATCCCAGCGGGGGGGCACAGATACGCAGTATTTT; CDR3 protein: CASKSQRGGTDTQYF; D gene: TRBD2; J gene: TRBJ2-3; clone size: -; V gene: TRBV19
CDR3 DNA: TGTGCCTGGGACCGGGACAGGGGCATTACTACCTTC; CDR3 protein: CAWDRDRGITTF; D gene: TRBD1; J gene: TRBJ1-2; clone size: -; V gene: TRBV30
CDR3 DNA: TGTGCCAGCAGCACACCTCCGGGACAGGGGACGCTGGCTAATGAAAAACTGTTTTTT; CDR3 protein: CASSTPPGQGTLANEKLFF; D gene: -; J gene: TRBJ1-4; clone size: -; V gene: TRBV21-1
CDR3 DNA: TGTGCCAGCAGCCGGGACAGCCCCTCTGGAAACACCATATATTTT; CDR3 protein: CASSRDSPSGNTIYF; D gene: TRBD1; J gene: TRBJ1-3; clone size: -; V gene: TRBV5-4
CDR3 DNA: TGTGCCAGCAGCCTCCGAGGTTCCGGGGAGCTGTTTTTT; CDR3 protein: CASSLRGSGELFF; D gene: -; J gene: TRBJ2-2; clone size: -; V gene: TRBV3-1/TRBV3-2
CDR3 DNA: TGTGCCATTACCGCGGGGGATAGCAATCAGCCCCAGCATTTT; CDR3 protein: CAITAGDSNQPQHF; D gene: -; J gene: TRBJ1-5; clone size: -; V gene: TRBV6-6
CDR3 DNA: TGTGCCAGCAGCCAAGATAACAGGGGGTATGGCTACACCTTC; CDR3 protein: CASSQDNRGYGYTF; D gene: TRBD1; J gene: TRBJ1-2; clone size: -; V gene: TRBV3-1/TRBV3-2
CDR3 DNA: TGTGCCAGCAGCCAAGATTGGCAGGGTGGGCAGCCCCAGCATTTT; CDR3 protein: CASSQDWQGGQPQHF; D gene: -; J gene: TRBJ1-5; clone size: -; V gene: TRBV4-2
CDR3 DNA: TGTGCCAGCAGCTTAATTCAGGGGATATCGAACACTGAAGCTTTCTTT; CDR3 protein: CASSLIQGISNTEAFF; D gene: -; J gene: TRBJ1-1; clone size: -; V gene: TRBV11-2
CDR3 DNA: TGTGCCAGCAGCCTGACAGGGCCTAACTATGGCTACACCTTC; CDR3 protein: CASSLTGPNYGYTF; D gene: TRBD1; J gene: TRBJ1-2; clone size: -; V gene: TRBV6-5
CDR3 DNA: TGCGCCAGCAGCTTGTCGGGGTCTGGAAACACCATATATTTT; CDR3 protein: CASSLSGSGNTIYF; D gene: -; J gene: TRBJ1-3; clone size: once; V gene: TRBV5-1
CDR3 DNA: TGCGCCAGCAGCCAGAGGAGCGGGGGGCACACACTCGACTACAATGAGCAGTTCTTC; CDR3 protein: CASSQRSGGHTLDYNEQFF; D gene: TRBD2; J gene: TRBJ2-1; clone size: -; V gene: TRBV4-1
CDR3 DNA: TGTGCCAGCAGCGAGCGGGGGATTATCTACGAGCAGTACTTC; CDR3 protein: CASSERGIIYEQYF; D gene: TRBD2; J gene: TRBJ2-7; clone size: -; V gene: TRBV28
CDR3 DNA: TGTGCCAGTAGTAACAGGGAAAGCTCCTACAATGAGCAGTTCTTC; CDR3 protein: CASSNRESSYNEQFF; D gene: -; J gene: TRBJ2-1; clone size: few; V gene: TRBV19
CDR3 DNA: TGTGCCAGTGGCCGCCAGGGGTCGGTTAGCAATCAGCCCCAGCATTTT; CDR3 protein: CASGRQGSVSNQPQHF; D gene: -; J gene: TRBJ1-5; clone size: -; V gene: TRBV19
CDR3 DNA: TGTGCCAGCAGCCCCTTGGACAGGGCCGATCAAGCTTTCTTT; CDR3 protein: CASSPLDRADQAFF; D gene: TRBD1; J gene: TRBJ1-1; clone size: -; V gene: TRBV6-2/TRBV6-3
CDR3 DNA: TGTGCCAGCAGCTTTCGGAACACTGAAGCTTTCTTT; CDR3 protein: CASSFRNTEAFF; D gene: -; J gene: TRBJ1-1; clone size: -; V gene: TRBV5-4
CDR3 DNA: TGTGCCAGCAGCACTCAGGGGGGAACTAATGAAAAACTGTTTTTT; CDR3 protein: CASSTQGGTNEKLFF; D gene: TRBD1; J gene: TRBJ1-4; clone size: -; V gene: TRBV7-2
CDR3 DNA: TGTGCCAGCAGTGAGGAAATCTATGGCTACACCTTC; CDR3 protein: CASSEEIYGYTF; D gene: -; J gene: TRBJ1-2; clone size: -; V gene: TRBV6-6
CDR3 DNA: TGTGCCAGCCTTGCACGAGAGAACACTGAAGCTTTCTTT; CDR3 protein: CASLARENTEAFF; D gene: -; J gene: TRBJ1-1; clone size: -; V gene: TRBV6-6
CDR3 DNA: TGTGCCAGCAGTTTAAGGGGGCGAGCTTTCTTT; CDR3 protein: CASSLRGRAFF; D gene: TRBD1; J gene: TRBJ1-1; clone size: -; V gene: TRBV12-3/TRBV12-4
CDR3 DNA: TGCGCCAGCAGCCAAGGCAGGGGTTACAATGAGCAGTTCTTC; CDR3 protein: CASSQGRGYNEQFF; D gene: -; J gene: TRBJ2-1; clone size: -; V gene: TRBV4-1
CDR3 DNA: TGTGCCAGCAGTGGAATTAGCGGGAACTCCGGGACCCAGTACTTC; CDR3 protein: CASSGISGNSGTQYF; D gene: TRBD2; J gene: TRBJ2-5; clone size: -; V gene: TRBV2
CDR3 DNA: TGTGCCAGCAGTTTATCAGGGAGGCAGTCTCAGCCCCAGCATTTT; CDR3 protein: CASSLSGRQSQPQHF; D gene: -; J gene: TRBJ1-5; clone size: -; V gene: TRBV27
CDR3 DNA: TGTGCCAGCAGTTTGTACAGGGGAAACTATGGCTACACCTTC; CDR3 protein: CASSLYRGNYGYTF; D gene: TRBD1; J gene: TRBJ1-2; clone size: -; V gene: TRBV27
CDR3 DNA: TGTGCCAGCAGCCCGGCAGGGCCAGCCCTTAACTATGGCTACACCTTC; CDR3 protein: CASSPAGPALNYGYTF; D gene: -; J gene: TRBJ1-2; clone size: -; V gene: TRBV5-4
CDR3 DNA: TGTGCCAGCAGCTTAGGTTACGGGGGGGCTGTAGATACGCAGTATTTT; CDR3 protein: CASSLGYGGAVDTQYF; D gene: TRBD2; J gene: TRBJ2-3; clone size: -; V gene: TRBV11-2
CDR3 DNA: TGTGCCAGCAGCTACGCGTTTTCACCCCTCCACTTT; CDR3 protein: CASSYAFSPLHF; D gene: -; J gene: TRBJ1-6; clone size: -; V gene: TRBV3-1/TRBV3-2
CDR3 DNA: TGCAGCGTCTTTGACTATGGCTACACCTTC; CDR3 protein: CSVFDYGYTF; D gene: -; J gene: TRBJ1-2; clone size: -; V gene: TRBV29-1
CDR3 DNA: TGTGCCAGCTCCCCTCTAGCGGGGGGCACAGATACGCAGTATTTT; CDR3 protein: CASSPLAGGTDTQYF; D gene: TRBD2; J gene: TRBJ2-3; clone size: -; V gene: TRBV18
CDR3 DNA: TGTGCCAGCAGCTTAGGGGGCGGGGGAGAGACCCAGTACTTC; CDR3 protein: CASSLGGGGETQYF; D gene: TRBD2; J gene: TRBJ2-5; clone size: -; V gene: TRBV7-2